The text below deals with one T cell receptor beta chain. Its antigen is currently unknown. Just one base apart from a much larger clone, this may be a read error. This specimen includes other DNA sequences encoding the same CDR3. This sample is drawn from a study of long-term antiretroviral therapy in people with HIV. As for the study in general: The oldest specimens predate the 2015 immediate-ART recommendation by about a decade. Overall study findings and caveats: The repertoire was dominated at all time points by clones expanded before ART. Documentation of ART adherence, viral resistance or therapy changes was absent.

They ran version v3.0 of the immunoSEQ assay at survey level. Some clones are missing from TCRdb's copy, which holds only in-frame ones; the method was immunoSEQ multiplex PCR. The sample has 17,000 or so clones, roughly 80% seen once. CDR3 length: 13 amino acids. V lost 0 bases and J lost 2, with 2 bases in between. Per germline, CDR1 SGHDT and CDR2 YYEEEE. The gene calls are TRBV5-6 and TRBJ2-2; D is unclear. This receptor was identified in a man aged 30 to 45 with HIV. This specimen was unsorted PBMCs, taken about 1.2 years before starting antiretroviral therapy. Written as DNA, the CDR3 is TGTGCCAGCAGCTTGGGAAACACCGGGGAGCTGTTTTTT. Its protein product is CASSLGNTGELFF.